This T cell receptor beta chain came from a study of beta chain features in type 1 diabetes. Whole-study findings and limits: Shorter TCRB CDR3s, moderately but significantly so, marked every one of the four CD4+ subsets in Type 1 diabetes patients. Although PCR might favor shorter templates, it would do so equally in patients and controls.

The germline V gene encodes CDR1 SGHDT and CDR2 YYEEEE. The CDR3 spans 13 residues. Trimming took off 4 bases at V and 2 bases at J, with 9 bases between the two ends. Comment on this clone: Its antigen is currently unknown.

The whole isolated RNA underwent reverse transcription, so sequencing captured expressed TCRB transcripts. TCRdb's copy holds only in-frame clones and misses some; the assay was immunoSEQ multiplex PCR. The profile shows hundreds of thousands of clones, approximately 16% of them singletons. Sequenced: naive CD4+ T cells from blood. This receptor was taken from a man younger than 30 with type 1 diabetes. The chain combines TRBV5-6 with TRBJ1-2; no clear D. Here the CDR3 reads CASSATVNYGYTF. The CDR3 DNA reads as TGTGCCAGCAGCGCAACAGTGAACTATGGCTACACCTTC.